Below are 17 T cell receptor beta chains sequenced from a single sample in a study of shared clonotypes between healthy human individuals. This table comes from immunoSEQ multiplex PCR, and its TCRdb copy is limited to in-frame clones, with some not included. The table lists roughly 2.5 million clones, about 92% of them singletons, with roughly 0.13% in the top ten. The sample comprised naive CD4+ T cells sorted from blood. Subset here: CD45RA+ positively selected. The receptors here all came from a young man in good health.

This chain uses TRBV5-8 with TRBJ1-2; 9 bases line up with TRBD1. CDR1 is SGHTS, CDR2 YDEGEE, per germline. This CDR3 is built from 15 residues. V lost 0 bases and J lost 4; bases outside the gene matches: 4. In DNA, the CDR3 is TGTGCCAGCAGCTTGGCCGGGACAGGGACCTATGGCTACACCTTC. Amino acid sequence: CASSLAGTGTYGYTF.

This chain links TRBV6-5 with TRBJ2-2, with D uncertain. Germline CDR1 reads MNHEY; CDR2 reads SVGAGI. This CDR3 spans 14 amino acids. V lost 6 bases and J lost 0, with 8 bases in between. The CDR3 sequence: CASRGRSNTGELFF. The CDR3, as DNA: TGTGCCAGCAGAGGACGGTCGAACACCGGGGAGCTGTTTTTT.

The V call is TRBV4-1, the J call TRBJ1-1; TRBD1 aligns across 7 bases. With 2 bases clipped from V and 5 bases from J, the junction kept 8 bases outside the gene matches. CDR1 MGHRA and CDR2 YSYEKL come from the germline V gene. The CDR3 totals 15 residues. DNA for the CDR3: TGCGCCAGCAGCCAATCGACAGGGCGGGGGACTGAAGCTTTCTTT. Protein product: CASSQSTGRGTEAFF.

Turning to this clone: The sample has other DNA sequences that encode this CDR3 too. V and J are TRBV6-5 and TRBJ1-1; the D is unclear. Germline assignment: CDR1 MNHEY and CDR2 SVGAGI. V lost 0 bases and J lost 0, with 8 bases in between. The CDR3 covers 15 residues. The CDR3 protein is CASSYSWQLNTEAFF. The CDR3, as DNA: TGTGCCAGCAGTTACTCGTGGCAATTGAACACTGAAGCTTTCTTT.

On this clone: This sample includes further DNA sequences coding for the same CDR3. Here the CDR3 reads CASSISNEQFF. In DNA form, the CDR3 reads TGTGCCAGTAGTATTTCCAATGAGCAGTTCTTC. The rearrangement links TRBV19 to TRBJ2-1; no clear D. The germline V and J ends were trimmed by 3 bases and 6 bases, with 3 bases remaining between them. The CDR3 is made up of 11 amino acids. Looked up from germline, CDR1 is LNHDA and CDR2 is SQIVND (reference sequence).

With respect to this clone: At the DNA level, this CDR3 is encoded by other sequences in the same sample as well. This chain joins TRBV15 and TRBJ2-7; 8 bases map to TRBD1. CDR1 is LNHNV, CDR2 YYDKDF, per germline (reference sequence). This CDR3 spans 13 amino acids. With V trimmed by 3 bases and J by 3 bases, 1 base remained unmatched. CDR3 bases: TGTGCCACCAGCAGGGACAGGGACTACGAGCAGTACTTC. Protein sequence: CATSRDRDYEQYF.

V usage is TRBV15 and J usage is TRBJ1-6; tentatively, D is TRBD1 (6 bases). Germline loops: CDR1 LNHNV, CDR2 YYDKDF (reference sequence). With 6 bases removed from V and 9 bases from J, the gap between germline ends came to 15 bases. The length of the CDR3 is 14 residues. The CDR3 reads CATRGGVGSSPLHF. The CDR3 region has the DNA TGTGCCACCAGAGGGGGGGTCGGGAGTTCACCCCTCCACTTT.

This clone is a singleton in its sample. The V and J genes are TRBV7-2 and TRBJ2-7; 7 bases are shared with TRBD2. The germline V gene encodes CDR1 SGHTA and CDR2 FQGNSA. This CDR3 comprises 12 residues. The trim removed 8 bases at V and 5 bases at J, leaving 6 bases unmatched. CDR3 loop: CASRGLADEQYF. The CDR3 DNA sequence: TGTGCCAGCCGGGGCCTAGCGGACGAGCAGTACTTC.

CDR3 region: CASTEQGSTEAFF. CDR3 nucleotides: TGTGCCAGCACCGAACAGGGGAGCACTGAAGCTTTCTTT. This chain connects TRBV7-2 to TRBJ1-1; 7 bases fit TRBD1. CDR1 is SGHTA, CDR2 FQGNSA, per germline. The length of the CDR3 is 13 residues. Unmatched junction bases numbered 6, after V lost 7 bases and J lost 4 bases. The variable domain in full, with the rest retrieved from reference TRBV7-2 and TRBJ1-1, is GAGVSQSPSNKVTEKGKDVELRCDPISGHTALYWYRQSLGQGLEFLIYFQGNSAPDKSGLPSDRFSAERTGGSVSTLTIQRTQQEDSAVYLCASTEQGSTEAFFGQGTRLTVV.

This chain uses TRBV7-3 with TRBJ2-1, with D unclear. The V end lost 5 bases, the J end lost 4 bases, and 9 bases lay between the germline ends. The CDR3 has 13 amino acids. Germline lookup yields CDR1 SGHTA and CDR2 FQGTGA. Here the CDR3 reads CASSPVPYNEQFF. Here the CDR3 DNA reads TGTGCCAGCAGCCCGGTCCCGTACAATGAGCAGTTCTTC.

J is TRBJ2-5 and V is TRBV9, with TRBD2 matching over 10 bases. This CDR3 has 16 amino acids. Unmatched junction bases numbered 4, after V lost 2 bases and J lost 0 bases. Germline loops: CDR1 SGDLS, CDR2 YYNGEE. CDR3 region: CASSVGTSEYQETQYF. For the CDR3, the DNA is TGTGCCAGCAGCGTGGGGACTAGCGAGTACCAAGAGACCCAGTACTTC.

The genes are TRBV2 and TRBJ2-1; D ambiguous. V lost 0 bases to trimming and J lost 9 bases, with 9 bases between them. CDR1 SNHLY and CDR2 FYNNEI come from the germline V gene. The CDR3 runs 13 residues. The CDR3 region is CASSEALVGEQFF. In DNA form, the CDR3 reads TGTGCCAGCAGTGAAGCTCTAGTCGGTGAGCAGTTCTTC.

This rearrangement joins TRBV4-3 to TRBJ2-5; no reliable D call. Germline lookup yields CDR1 LGHNA and CDR2 YSLEER. Trimming removed 0 bases at V and 2 bases at J, with 7 bases between. The CDR3 is 14 amino acids. This chain's CDR3 is CASSQDGPQETQYF. The CDR3 DNA reads TGCGCCAGCAGCCAAGATGGACCACAAGAGACCCAGTACTTC.

This chain joins TRBV6-1 and TRBJ1-6; 8 bases match TRBD1. J was trimmed by 7 bases and V by 4 bases; bases with no gene match: 6. Germline V gives CDR1 MNHNS, CDR2 SASEGT. The CDR3 runs 15 residues. The CDR3 protein is CASSVPTGVNSPLHF. DNA of the CDR3: TGTGCCAGCAGTGTTCCGACAGGGGTGAATTCACCCCTCCACTTT.

This rearrangement joins TRBV5-4 to TRBJ2-4, with D perhaps matching TRBD1 (6 bases). V lost 0 bases and J 0 bases, leaving 13 bases between the germline ends. CDR3 size: 17 residues. The V gene's germline CDR1 is SGHNT and CDR2 YYREEE (reference sequence). CDR3 protein: CASSLVGKGVAKNIQYF. The CDR3 DNA follows: TGTGCCAGCAGCTTGGTGGGGAAGGGGGTAGCCAAAAACATTCAGTACTTC.

This chain connects TRBV11-2 to TRBJ2-1, with 10 positions matching TRBD2. From germline, CDR1 is SGHAT and CDR2 FQNNGV. This CDR3 is built from 16 residues. The ends lost 5 bases at V and 3 bases at J; junction bases unmatched: 7. Here the CDR3 reads CASSLYTSGDYNEQFF. The CDR3 DNA sequence: TGTGCCAGCAGCCTCTATACTAGCGGGGACTACAATGAGCAGTTCTTC.

Points on this clone: The junction does not match germline at one end; this may be a read error. Within the sample, other DNA sequences also encode this same CDR3. The chain uses TRBV30 and TRBJ2-5, with D possibly matching TRBD2 (5 bases). This CDR3 contains 15 residues. CDR1 and CDR2 (germline): GTSNPN, SVGIG (reference sequence). CDR3 protein: CAWSDVRGIRETQYF. CDR3 DNA: TGCGCCTGGAGTGACGTACGGGGAATCCGAGAGACCCAGTACTTC.